The 2 T cell receptor beta chains below come from one sample, sequenced in a study of glioma-infiltrating T cells after dendritic cell vaccination. Sequencing was performed with immunoSEQ multiplex PCR; in TCRdb, only in-frame clones are kept and a portion is missing. The data contain under 100,000 clones, over 75% of them seen just once; the ten biggest clones take up around 2.9%. Specimen: blood, collected before dendritic cell vaccination. The origin of the receptors is a human donor with glioblastoma.

The rearrangement joins TRBV7-5 to TRBJ2-5; TRBD2 was called by the table and not checked on the DNA. TRBV7-5 is given as a pseudogene. The CDR3 consists of 13 residues. DNA for the CDR3: TGTGCCAGAAGCTTCAAGACCGGGGAGACCCAGTACTTC. It is translated as CARSFKTGETQYF.

The chain links TRBV6-1 to TRBJ1-1; D unresolved. Trimming removed 5 bases from V and 1 base from J, with 8 bases in between. From germline, CDR1 is MNHNS and CDR2 SASEGT. CDR3 size: 13 residues. The CDR3 region is CASSLRGNTEAFF. Here the CDR3 DNA reads TGTGCCAGCAGTCTCCGGGGGAACACTGAAGCTTTCTTT.